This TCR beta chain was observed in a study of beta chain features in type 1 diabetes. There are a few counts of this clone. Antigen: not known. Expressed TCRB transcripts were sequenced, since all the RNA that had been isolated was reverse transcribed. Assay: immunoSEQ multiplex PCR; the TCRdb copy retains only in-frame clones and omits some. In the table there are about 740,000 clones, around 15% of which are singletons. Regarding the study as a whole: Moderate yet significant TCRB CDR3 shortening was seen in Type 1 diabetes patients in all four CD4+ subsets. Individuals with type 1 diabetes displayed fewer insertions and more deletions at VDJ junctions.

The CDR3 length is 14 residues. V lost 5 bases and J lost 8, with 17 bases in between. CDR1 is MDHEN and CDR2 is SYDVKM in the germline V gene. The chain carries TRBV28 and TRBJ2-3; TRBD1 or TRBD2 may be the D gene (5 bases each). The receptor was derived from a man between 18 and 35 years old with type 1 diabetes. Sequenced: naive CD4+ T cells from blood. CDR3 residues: CASSRPSGLVTQYF. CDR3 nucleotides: TGTGCCAGCAGTCGCCCCTCGGGGCTCGTTACGCAGTATTTT.